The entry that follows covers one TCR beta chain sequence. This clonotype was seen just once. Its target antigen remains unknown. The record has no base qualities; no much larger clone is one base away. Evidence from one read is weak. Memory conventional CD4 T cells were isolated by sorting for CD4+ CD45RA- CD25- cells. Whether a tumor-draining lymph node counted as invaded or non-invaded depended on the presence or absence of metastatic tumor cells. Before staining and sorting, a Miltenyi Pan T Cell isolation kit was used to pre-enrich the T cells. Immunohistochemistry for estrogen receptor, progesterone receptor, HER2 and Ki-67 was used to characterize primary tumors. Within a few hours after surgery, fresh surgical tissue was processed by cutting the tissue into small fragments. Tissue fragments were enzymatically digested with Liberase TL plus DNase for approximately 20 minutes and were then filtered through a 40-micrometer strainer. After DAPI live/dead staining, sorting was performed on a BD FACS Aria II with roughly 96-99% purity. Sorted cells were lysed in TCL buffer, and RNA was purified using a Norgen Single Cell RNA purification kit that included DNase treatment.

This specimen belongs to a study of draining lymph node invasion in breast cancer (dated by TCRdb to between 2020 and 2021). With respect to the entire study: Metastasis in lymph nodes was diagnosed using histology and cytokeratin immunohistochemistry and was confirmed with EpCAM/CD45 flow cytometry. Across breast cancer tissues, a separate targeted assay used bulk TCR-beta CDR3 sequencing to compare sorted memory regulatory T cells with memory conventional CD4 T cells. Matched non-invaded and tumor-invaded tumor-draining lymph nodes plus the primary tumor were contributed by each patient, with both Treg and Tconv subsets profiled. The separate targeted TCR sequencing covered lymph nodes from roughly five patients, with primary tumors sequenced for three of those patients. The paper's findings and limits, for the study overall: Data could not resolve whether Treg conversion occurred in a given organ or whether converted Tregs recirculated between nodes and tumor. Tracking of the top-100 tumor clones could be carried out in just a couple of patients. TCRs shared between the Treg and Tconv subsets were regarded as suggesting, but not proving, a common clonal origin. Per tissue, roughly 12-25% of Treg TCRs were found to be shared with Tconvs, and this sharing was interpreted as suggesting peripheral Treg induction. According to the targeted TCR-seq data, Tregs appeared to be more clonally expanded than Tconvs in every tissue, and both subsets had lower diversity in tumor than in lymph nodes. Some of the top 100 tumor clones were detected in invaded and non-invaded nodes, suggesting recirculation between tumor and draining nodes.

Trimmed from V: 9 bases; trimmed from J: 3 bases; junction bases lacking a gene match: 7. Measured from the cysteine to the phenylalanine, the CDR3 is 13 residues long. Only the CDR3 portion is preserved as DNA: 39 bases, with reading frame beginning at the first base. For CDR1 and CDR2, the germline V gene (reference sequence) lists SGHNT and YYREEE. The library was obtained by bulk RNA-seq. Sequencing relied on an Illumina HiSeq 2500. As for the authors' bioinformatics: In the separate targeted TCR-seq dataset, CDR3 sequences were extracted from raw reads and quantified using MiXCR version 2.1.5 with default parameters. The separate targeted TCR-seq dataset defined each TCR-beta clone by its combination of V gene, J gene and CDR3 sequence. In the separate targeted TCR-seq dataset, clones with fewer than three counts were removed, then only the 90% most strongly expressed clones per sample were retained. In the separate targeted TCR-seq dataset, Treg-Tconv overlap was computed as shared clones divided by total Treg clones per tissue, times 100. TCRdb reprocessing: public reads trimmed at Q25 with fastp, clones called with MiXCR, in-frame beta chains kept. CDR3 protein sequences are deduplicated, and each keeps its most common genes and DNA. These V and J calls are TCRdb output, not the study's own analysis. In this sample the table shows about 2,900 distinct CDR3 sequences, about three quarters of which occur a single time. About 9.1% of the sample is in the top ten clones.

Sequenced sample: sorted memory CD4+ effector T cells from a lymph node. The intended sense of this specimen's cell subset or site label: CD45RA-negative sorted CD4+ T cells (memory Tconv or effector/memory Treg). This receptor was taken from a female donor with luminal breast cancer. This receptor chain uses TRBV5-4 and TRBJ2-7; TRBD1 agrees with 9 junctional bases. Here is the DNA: TGTGCCACCTCTGGGACAGGGTTCTACGAGCAGTACTTC. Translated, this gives CATSGTGFYEQYF.